One TCR beta chain is described in this entry. These data originate in a study of blood T cell repertoires in COVID-19. V was shortened by 6 bases and J by 2 bases, with 11 bases between the two germline ends. The germline CDR1 and CDR2 sequences are MDHEN and SYDVKM. This CDR3 has 13 amino acids. Generated by immunoSEQ multiplex PCR, the TCRdb table keeps only in-frame clones and is missing some. Found here are roughly 120,000 clones, about 85% of them singletons; the top ten hold more than 10%. The chain uses TRBV28 and TRBJ2-7; D uncertain. Source material: peripheral blood. The receptor comes from a human donor in a cohort sampled during active COVID-19. CDR3 sequence: CASSPATTYEQYF. The DNA for the CDR3 is TGTGCCAGCAGCCCCGCCACTACCTACGAGCAGTACTTC.